The T cell receptor (beta chain) described here comes from a study of spatial heterogeneity in lung cancer. The wider study: Each unique TCR and UMI combination was seen more than ten times on average in raw reads. Study conclusions and caveats: Numbers of ubiquitous and regional expanded TCRs tracked ubiquitous and regional nonsynonymous mutation counts, respectively. Higher tumor mutation counts went along with higher counts of expanded intratumoral alpha and beta TCRs.

By share, this clonotype counts as large. The target antigen is unknown. This beta chain is a stray sequence in a library constructed for alpha chains; its clone size is not meaningful. TCRdb processed the 5' RACE reads anew with MiXCR; each CDR3 protein has one entry. The profile shows some 9,800 distinct CDR3 sequences, 6% to 6.5% of them singletons. Germline V lookup: CDR1 MDHEN, CDR2 SYDVKM. This CDR3 is built from 17 residues. V lost 7 bases to trimming and J lost 0 bases; unmatched junction nucleotides: 6. This sample's time point: sample taken at primary tumor resection. The cohort: around 77 early-stage, untreated non-small cell lung cancer patients. Whole RNA, isolated from tumor, nontumor lung or frozen PBMC, was sequenced without prior sorting.

The source was lung tumor tissue, collected at surgery. This chain joins TRBV28 and TRBJ2-7; TRBD2 aligns across 16 bases. The TCR was taken from a male donor with early-stage non-small cell lung cancer. CDR3 nucleotides: TGTGCCAGCACCGGGACTAGCGGGAGGGTTAGCTCCTACGAGCAGTACTTC. Translated, it gives CASTGTSGRVSSYEQYF.